This T cell receptor (beta chain) was sequenced during a study of CXCR3-negative and CXCR3-positive naive CD8 T cells. The TRB libraries of cDNA were built by UMI-labeled 5' RACE. TCRdb re-called the 5' RACE reads and gives one entry per CDR3 protein, without DNA. The ten most abundant clones cover less than 0.85% of a sample with just under 90,000 distinct CDR3 sequences. General observations from the study: A higher hydrophobicity marked the TRB CDR3s of CXCR3-positive naive cells versus CXCR3-negative naive cells.

About this clonotype itself: The antigen remains undetermined.

This CDR3 has 13 amino acids. CDR1 is SGHRS, CDR2 YFSETQ, per germline. This chain links TRBV5-1 with TRBJ2-3. The specimen sequenced was naive CXCR3+ CD8+ T cells from blood. Sample subset: CD45RO-CCR7+CD27+CD95- naive CD8+ T cells expressing CXCR3 (TNR3+). The TCR sequence derives from a human donor in good health. Some clones in this sample may be carry-over from other donors' samples. CDR3 in amino acids: CASSSTLTDTQYF.